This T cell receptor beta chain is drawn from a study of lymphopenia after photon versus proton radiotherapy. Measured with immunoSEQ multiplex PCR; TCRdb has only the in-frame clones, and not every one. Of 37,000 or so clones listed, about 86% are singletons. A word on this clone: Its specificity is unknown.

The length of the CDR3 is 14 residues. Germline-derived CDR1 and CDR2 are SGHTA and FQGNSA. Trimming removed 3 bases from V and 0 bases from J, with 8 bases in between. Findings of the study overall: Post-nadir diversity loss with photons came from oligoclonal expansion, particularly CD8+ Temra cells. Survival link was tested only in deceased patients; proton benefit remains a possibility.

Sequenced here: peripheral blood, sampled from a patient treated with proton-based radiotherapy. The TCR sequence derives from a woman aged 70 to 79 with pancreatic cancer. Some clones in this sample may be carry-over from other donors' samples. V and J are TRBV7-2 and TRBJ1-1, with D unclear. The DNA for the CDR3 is TGTGCCAGCAGCTTTGAGGGATTGAACACTGAAGCTTTCTTT. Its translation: CASSFEGLNTEAFF.